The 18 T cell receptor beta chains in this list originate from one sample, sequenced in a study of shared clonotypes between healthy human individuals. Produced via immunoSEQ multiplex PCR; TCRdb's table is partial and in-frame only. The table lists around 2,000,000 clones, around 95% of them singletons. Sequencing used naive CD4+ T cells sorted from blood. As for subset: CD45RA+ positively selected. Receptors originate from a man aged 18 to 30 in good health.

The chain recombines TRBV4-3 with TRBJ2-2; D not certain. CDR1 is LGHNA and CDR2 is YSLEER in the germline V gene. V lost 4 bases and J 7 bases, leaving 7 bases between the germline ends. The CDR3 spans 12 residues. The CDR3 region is CASSLRGGELFF. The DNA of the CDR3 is TGCGCCAGCAGCCTCCGCGGCGGGGAGCTGTTTTTT.

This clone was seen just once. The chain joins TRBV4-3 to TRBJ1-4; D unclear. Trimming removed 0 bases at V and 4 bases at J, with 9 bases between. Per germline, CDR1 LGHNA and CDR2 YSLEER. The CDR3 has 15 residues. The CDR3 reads CASSQDQDVNEKLFF. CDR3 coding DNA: TGCGCCAGCAGCCAAGACCAGGACGTTAATGAAAAACTGTTTTTT.

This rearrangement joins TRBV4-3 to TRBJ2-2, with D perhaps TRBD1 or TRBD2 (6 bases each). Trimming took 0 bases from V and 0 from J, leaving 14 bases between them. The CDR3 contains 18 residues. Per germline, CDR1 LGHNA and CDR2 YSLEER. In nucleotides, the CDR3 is TGCGCCAGCAGCCAAGATGCGGCGGGACAACCGAACACCGGGGAGCTGTTTTTT. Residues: CASSQDAAGQPNTGELFF.

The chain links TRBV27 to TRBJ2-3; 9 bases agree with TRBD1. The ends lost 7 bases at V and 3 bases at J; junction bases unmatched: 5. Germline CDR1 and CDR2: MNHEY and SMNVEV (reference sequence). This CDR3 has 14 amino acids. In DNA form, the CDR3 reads TGTGCCAGCACCCTACAGGGGGCTACAGATACGCAGTATTTT. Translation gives CASTLQGATDTQYF.

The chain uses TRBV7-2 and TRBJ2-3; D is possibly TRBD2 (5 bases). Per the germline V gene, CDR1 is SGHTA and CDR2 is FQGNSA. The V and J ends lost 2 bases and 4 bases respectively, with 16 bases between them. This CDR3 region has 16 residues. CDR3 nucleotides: TGTGCCAGCAGCTTAAATTCCGGGGAATTGGCAGATACGCAGTATTTT. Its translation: CASSLNSGELADTQYF.

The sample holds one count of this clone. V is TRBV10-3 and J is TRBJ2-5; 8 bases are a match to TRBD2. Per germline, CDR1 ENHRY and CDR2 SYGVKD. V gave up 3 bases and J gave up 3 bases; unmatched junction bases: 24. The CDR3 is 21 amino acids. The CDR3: CAISDSPFGPAGAKIKETQYF. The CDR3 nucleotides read TGTGCCATCAGTGATTCGCCGTTCGGTCCAGCGGGGGCGAAAATAAAAGAGACCCAGTACTTC.

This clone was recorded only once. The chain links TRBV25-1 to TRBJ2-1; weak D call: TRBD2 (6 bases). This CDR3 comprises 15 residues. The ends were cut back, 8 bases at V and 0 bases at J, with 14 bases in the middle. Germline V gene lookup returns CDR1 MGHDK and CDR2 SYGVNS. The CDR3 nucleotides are TGTGCCAGCCGGGCGGGGCAGAGCTCCTACAATGAGCAGTTCTTC. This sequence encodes CASRAGQSSYNEQFF.

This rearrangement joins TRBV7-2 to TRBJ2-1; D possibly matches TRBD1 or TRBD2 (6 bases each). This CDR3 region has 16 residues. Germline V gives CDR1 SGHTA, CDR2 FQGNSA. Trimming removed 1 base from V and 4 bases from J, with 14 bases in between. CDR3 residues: CASSLVSGGGYNEQFF. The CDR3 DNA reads TGTGCCAGCAGCTTAGTCAGTGGAGGGGGGTACAATGAGCAGTTCTTC.

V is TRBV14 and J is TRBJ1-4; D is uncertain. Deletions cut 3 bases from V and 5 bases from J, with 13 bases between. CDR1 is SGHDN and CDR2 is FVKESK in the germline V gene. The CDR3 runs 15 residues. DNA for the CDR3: TGTGCCAGCAGCCAGGTCTGGGCCTTAAATGAAAAACTGTTTTTT. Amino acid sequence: CASSQVWALNEKLFF.

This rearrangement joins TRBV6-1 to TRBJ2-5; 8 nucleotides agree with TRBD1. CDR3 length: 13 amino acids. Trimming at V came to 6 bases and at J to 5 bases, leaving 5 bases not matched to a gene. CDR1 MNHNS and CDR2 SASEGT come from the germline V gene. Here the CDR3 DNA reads TGTGCCAGCAGCTTCAGGGGGCGGGAGACCCAGTACTTC. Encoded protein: CASSFRGRETQYF.

The CDR3 nucleotides are TGTGCCAGCCAAAGTGGTGCGGAGGGCACAGATACGCAGTATTTT. Protein: CASQSGAEGTDTQYF. The J gene is TRBJ2-3, the V gene TRBV28; D perhaps matches TRBD2 (5 bases). Germline CDR1 MDHEN, CDR2 SYDVKM. Trimming removed 8 bases at V and 1 base at J, with 16 bases between. CDR3 size: 15 residues. The entire variable domain, with the rest obtained from reference TRBV28 and TRBJ2-3, is as follows: DVKVTQSSRYLVKRTGEKVFLECVQDMDHENMFWYRQDPGLGLRLIYFSYDVKMKEKGDIPEGYSVSREKKERFSLILESASTNQTSMYLCASQSGAEGTDTQYFGPGTRLTVL.

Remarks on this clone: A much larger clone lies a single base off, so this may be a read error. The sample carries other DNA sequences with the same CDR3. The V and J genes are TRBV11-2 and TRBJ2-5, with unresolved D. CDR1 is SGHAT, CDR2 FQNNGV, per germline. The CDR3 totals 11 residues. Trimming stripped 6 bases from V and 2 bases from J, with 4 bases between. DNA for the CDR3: TGTGCCAGCAGACTTCAAGAGACCCAGTACTTC. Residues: CASRLQETQYF.

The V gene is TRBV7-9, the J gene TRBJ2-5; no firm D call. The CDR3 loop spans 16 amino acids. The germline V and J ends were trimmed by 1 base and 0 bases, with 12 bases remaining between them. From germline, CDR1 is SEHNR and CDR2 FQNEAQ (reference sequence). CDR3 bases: TGTGCCAGCAGCTTAGGAGTCTCTTTGTACCAAGAGACCCAGTACTTC. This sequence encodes CASSLGVSLYQETQYF.

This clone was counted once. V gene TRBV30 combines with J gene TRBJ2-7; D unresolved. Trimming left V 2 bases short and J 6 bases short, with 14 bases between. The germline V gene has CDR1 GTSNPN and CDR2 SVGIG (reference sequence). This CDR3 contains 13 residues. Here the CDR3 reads CAWSPRSASEQYF. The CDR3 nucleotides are TGTGCCTGGAGTCCCAGGTCGGCCTCCGAGCAGTACTTC. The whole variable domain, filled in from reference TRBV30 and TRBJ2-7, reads SQTIHQWPATLVQPVGSPLSLECTVEGTSNPNLYWYRQAAGRGLQLLFYSVGIGQISSEVPQNLSASRPQDRQFILSSKKLLLSDSGFYLCAWSPRSASEQYFGPGTRLTVT.

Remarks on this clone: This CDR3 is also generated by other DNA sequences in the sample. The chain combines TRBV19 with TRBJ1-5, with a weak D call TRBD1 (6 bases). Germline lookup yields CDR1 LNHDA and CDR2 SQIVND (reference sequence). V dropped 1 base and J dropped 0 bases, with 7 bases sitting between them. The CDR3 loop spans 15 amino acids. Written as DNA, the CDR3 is TGTGCCAGTAGTATAGGACAGGATAGCAATCAGCCCCAGCATTTT. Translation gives CASSIGQDSNQPQHF.

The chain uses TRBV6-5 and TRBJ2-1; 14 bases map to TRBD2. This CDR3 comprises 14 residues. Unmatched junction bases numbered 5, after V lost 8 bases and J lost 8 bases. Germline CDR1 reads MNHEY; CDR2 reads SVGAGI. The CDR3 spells CASGTSGSIYEQFF. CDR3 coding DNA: TGTGCCAGCGGGACTAGCGGGAGTATCTATGAGCAGTTCTTC.

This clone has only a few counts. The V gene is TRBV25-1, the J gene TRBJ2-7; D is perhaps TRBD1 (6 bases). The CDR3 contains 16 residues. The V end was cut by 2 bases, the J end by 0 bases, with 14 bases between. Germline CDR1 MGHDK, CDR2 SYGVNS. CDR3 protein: CASSEADSPSSYEQYF. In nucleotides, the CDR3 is TGTGCCAGCAGTGAAGCGGACAGTCCGAGCTCCTACGAGCAGTACTTC.

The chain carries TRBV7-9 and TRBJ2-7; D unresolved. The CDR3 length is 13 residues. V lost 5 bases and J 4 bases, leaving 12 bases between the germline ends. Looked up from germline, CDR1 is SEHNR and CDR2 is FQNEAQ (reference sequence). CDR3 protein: CASSRNDGYEQYF. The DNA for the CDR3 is TGTGCCAGCAGCCGAAACGACGGGTACGAGCAGTACTTC.